Below, 19 T cell receptor beta chains from the same sample are listed, as sequenced in a study of CD8+ T cells in alopecia areata. Treatment in this sample: oral pan-JAK inhibitor, 5-10 mg twice daily. RNA was extracted and reverse transcribed into cDNA as the sequencing template. TCRdb's table, derived via immunoSEQ multiplex PCR, lists solely in-frame clones and lacks some. The table includes 250,000 to 300,000 clones, more than 45% detected once. The sequenced sample was CD4+ T cells sorted from blood, obtained at week 24, from a patient treated with tofacitinib. The source is a human donor with alopecia areata.

This clone was observed a few times. V and J are TRBV28 and TRBJ2-5; TRBD2 agrees at 9 bases. Germline V CDR1 and CDR2: MDHEN, SYDVKM. V lost 3 bases, J lost 2 bases, and 7 bases stayed unmatched. This CDR3 contains 16 residues. The CDR3 region has the DNA TGTGCCAGCAGTTTCGGTAGCGGGGGCTCACAAGAGACCCAGTACTTC. It encodes CASSFGSGGSQETQYF.

V gene TRBV5-1 combines with J gene TRBJ2-5; D is unclear. Germline V CDR1 and CDR2: SGHRS, YFSETQ. V dropped 0 bases and J dropped 2 bases, with 5 bases sitting between them. The CDR3 is 13 residues long. The CDR3 loop is CASSLEQQETQYF. CDR3 DNA sequence: TGCGCCAGCAGCTTGGAACAGCAAGAGACCCAGTACTTC.

The genes are TRBV27 and TRBJ2-5, with no clear D. Trimming cost V 2 bases and J 2 bases, with 6 bases left between them. The CDR3 totals 13 residues. Germline V gene sequence: CDR1 MNHEY, CDR2 SMNVEV (reference sequence). CDR3 sequence: CASSLRRQETQYF. CDR3 nucleotides: TGTGCCAGCAGTTTAAGACGGCAAGAGACCCAGTACTTC.

Points on this clone: One end of the junction does not line up with germline, which may come from a read error. This sequence joins TRBV18 and TRBJ2-1; D call uncertain. CDR1 is KGHSH, CDR2 LQKENI, per germline. The CDR3 covers 12 residues. The CDR3 DNA sequence: TGTGCCAGCTCCCCACAATCGGGTGAGCAGTTCTTC. Protein: CASSPQSGEQFF. Full variable domain (rest looked up from reference TRBV18 and TRBJ2-1): NAGVMQNPRHLVRRRGQEARLRCSPMKGHSHVYWYRQLPEEGLKFMVYLQKENIIDESGMPKERFSAEFPKEGPSILRIQQVVRGDSAAYFCASSPQSGEQFFGPGTRLTVL.

This clone was detected a few times. V and J are TRBV5-6 and TRBJ2-1; TRBD1 aligns across 9 bases. The V and J ends lost 4 bases and 10 bases, in that order; junction bases with no gene match: 9. This CDR3 has 14 amino acids. Germline-derived CDR1 and CDR2 are SGHDT and YYEEEE. The CDR3 region is CASSQPGQGSEQFF. CDR3 DNA: TGTGCCAGCAGCCAACCGGGACAGGGCAGCGAGCAGTTCTTC.

Only a few counts were recorded for this clone. The V gene is TRBV7-2, the J gene TRBJ1-1; tentative D call: TRBD1 (5 bases). The CDR3 consists of 14 residues. V lost 4 bases and J lost 6, with 15 bases in between. CDR1 is SGHTA, CDR2 FQGNSA, per germline. Here the CDR3 reads CASSSSQGYAEAFF. The CDR3 DNA is TGTGCCAGCAGCTCTAGCCAGGGTTACGCTGAAGCTTTCTTT.

This clone came up a few times. V is TRBV30 and J is TRBJ1-4; possibly TRBD1 for D (6 bases). Germline lookup yields CDR1 GTSNPN and CDR2 SVGIG (reference sequence). The CDR3 consists of 12 residues. Trimming pared 8 bases from V and 8 bases from J, leaving 15 bases between. In nucleotides, the CDR3 is TGTGCCAGTCAACAGGGTGACGAAAAACTGTTTTTT. This encodes CASQQGDEKLFF.

The chain couples TRBV30 to TRBJ1-6; D ambiguous. The V gene lost 1 base and the J gene lost 3 bases, with 7 bases spanning the gap. In germline, CDR1 is GTSNPN, CDR2 SVGIG (reference sequence). The CDR3 is 14 residues long. The CDR3 nucleotides read TGTGCCTGGAGTGGGTCTATCTATAATTCACCCCTCCACTTT. Residues: CAWSGSIYNSPLHF.

The chain joins TRBV2 to TRBJ2-6, with D perhaps being TRBD1 or TRBD2 (6 bases each). CDR1 is SNHLY and CDR2 is FYNNEI in the germline V gene. Trimming pared 3 bases from V and 0 bases from J, leaving 12 bases between. This CDR3 has 17 residues. CDR3 loop: CASSDGGRFSGANVLTF. CDR3 DNA: TGTGCCAGCAGTGATGGGGGGCGCTTCTCTGGGGCCAACGTCCTGACTTTC.

The chain employs TRBV19 and TRBJ1-6; D is possibly TRBD1 (5 bases). The CDR3 contains 14 residues. V lost 6 bases, J lost 3 bases, and 9 bases lay in between. Germline V gene lookup returns CDR1 LNHDA and CDR2 SQIVND (reference sequence). DNA for the CDR3: TGTGCCAGTAGCCCGGGACTCTATAATTCACCCCTCCACTTT. This encodes CASSPGLYNSPLHF.

The CDR3 DNA reads as TGTGCCAGCAGTCGGAGCGACAGGGGGCCCTACGAGCAGTACTTC. It translates to CASSRSDRGPYEQYF. The V and J genes are TRBV2 and TRBJ2-7, with 10 bases matching TRBD1. CDR1 is SNHLY and CDR2 is FYNNEI in the germline V gene. This CDR3 region has 15 residues. Trimming took 5 bases from V and 2 from J; bases not matched to a gene: 6.

The chain combines TRBV6-5 with TRBJ2-1, with D perhaps given as TRBD1 or TRBD2 (5 bases each). CDR1 and CDR2 from the germline V gene are MNHEY and SVGAGI. The CDR3 runs to 15 residues. V shed 0 bases and J shed 5 bases, with 11 bases lying between them. The CDR3 coding sequence is TGTGCCAGCAGTTACTCGAGGGACCCTGACAATGAGCAGTTCTTC. It is translated as CASSYSRDPDNEQFF.

The rearrangement links TRBV18 to TRBJ1-1; D may be TRBD1 (5 bases). CDR3 length: 15 amino acids. Looked up from germline, CDR1 is KGHSH and CDR2 is LQKENI. V was shortened by 6 bases and J by 6 bases, with 20 bases between the two germline ends. CDR3 sequence: CASSLGAGNLAEAFF. In DNA, the CDR3 is TGTGCCAGCTCCCTCGGGGCAGGTAATCTGGCTGAAGCTTTCTTT.

This clone was detected only a few times. The chain has TRBV29-1 and TRBJ2-1; TRBD2 agrees at 13 bases. The CDR3 is 14 amino acids. Trimming removed 5 bases from V and 9 bases from J; junction bases left unmatched: 7. Germline V gene sequence: CDR1 SQVTM, CDR2 ANQGSEA. The CDR3 region has the DNA TGCAGCGTTCGCGGACTAGCGGGGGCGGGTGAGCAGTTCTTC. Translated: CSVRGLAGAGEQFF.

The V and J genes are TRBV27 and TRBJ2-7; tentatively, D is TRBD1 (6 bases). This CDR3 is built from 14 residues. Germline V gene lookup returns CDR1 MNHEY and CDR2 SMNVEV (reference sequence). The V gene lost 5 bases and the J gene lost 5 bases, with 16 bases spanning the gap. The CDR3: CASSDDRYVHEQYF. CDR3 in DNA: TGTGCCAGCAGTGACGACAGGTACGTCCACGAGCAGTACTTC.

This clone was detected only a few times. The chain links TRBV19 to TRBJ1-1, with D unclear. Trimming pared 7 bases from V and 1 base from J, leaving 4 bases between. CDR1 LNHDA and CDR2 SQIVND come from the germline V gene (reference sequence). The CDR3 is made up of 11 amino acids. The chain's CDR3 is CASTENTEAFF. The CDR3 bases are TGTGCCAGTACAGAGAACACTGAAGCTTTCTTT.

The V gene is TRBV6-1, the J gene TRBJ1-2; no definite D call. The CDR3 runs 14 residues. The germline V gene has CDR1 MNHNS and CDR2 SASEGT. The V gene lost 6 bases and the J gene lost 5 bases, with 16 bases spanning the gap. This CDR3 is CASSLGAPRYGYTF. The DNA of the CDR3 is TGTGCCAGCAGCCTGGGAGCACCCAGATATGGCTACACCTTC.

The J gene is TRBJ1-1, the V gene TRBV30; D is unclear. CDR1 GTSNPN and CDR2 SVGIG come from the germline V gene (reference sequence). V lost 3 bases and J 2 bases, leaving 10 bases between the germline ends. The CDR3 length is 13 residues. CDR3 protein: CAWRGRPNTEAFF. CDR3 coding DNA: TGTGCCTGGAGGGGGAGGCCCAACACTGAAGCTTTCTTT.

The CDR3 DNA sequence: TGTGCCATCCGCGCAGGGACCCTTTTGAATGAGCAGTTCTTC. Amino acids: CAIRAGTLLNEQFF. The chain joins TRBV28 to TRBJ2-1, with D perhaps assigned TRBD1 or TRBD2 (5 bases each). The ends were cut back, 10 bases at V and 7 bases at J, with 20 bases in the middle. Germline V gene data show CDR1 as MDHEN and CDR2 as SYDVKM. This CDR3 contains 14 residues.